These 24 T cell receptor beta chains originate from one sample sequenced in a study of T cells in Graves' hyperthyroidism and ophthalmopathy. Amplification of TCR beta CDR3 regions used RNA as the template. The HTBI primer set drove a first-round RT-PCR of the TCR CDR3. MiXCR, applied by TCRdb to the multiplex PCR reads, yields one record per CDR3 protein. The data contain around 350,000 distinct CDR3 sequences, about 20% of them singletons. The sequencing input was blood. All receptors derive from a young woman with Graves' hyperthyroidism.

DNA for the CDR3: TGTGCCAGCAGGATCTTCGTGGGGGGTCGGAACACCGGGGAGCTGTTTTTT. Translating gives CASRIFVGGRNTGELFF. The V gene is TRBV12-3 or TRBV12-4, the J gene TRBJ2-2; perhaps TRBD2 as D (6 bases). This CDR3 is 17 amino acids long. Trimming shortened V by 6 bases and J by 1 base, and 18 bases separated the two germline ends.

This clonotype was found many times. The J gene is TRBJ1-1, the V gene TRBV6-1; D remains ambiguous. Trimming cost V 2 bases and J 6 bases, with 16 bases left between them. Germline loops: CDR1 MNHNS, CDR2 SASEGT. This CDR3 contains 15 residues. CDR3 amino acids: CASSELESTRAEAFF. The CDR3, as DNA: TGTGCCAGCAGTGAACTAGAGTCGACGCGGGCTGAAGCTTTCTTT.

This clonotype was counted ten times or more. The chain recombines TRBV24-1 with TRBJ1-5, with D unclear. From germline, CDR1 is KGHDR and CDR2 SFDVKD. Deletions cut 3 bases from V and 5 bases from J, with 10 bases between. The CDR3 length is 14 residues. CDR3 in amino acids: CATSDTRTHQPQHF. CDR3 DNA sequence: TGTGCCACCAGTGATACCAGGACCCATCAGCCCCAGCATTTT.

This chain joins TRBV5-6 and TRBJ1-2; D unresolved. This CDR3 spans 13 amino acids. The V gene's germline CDR1 is SGHDT and CDR2 YYEEEE. The V gene lost 0 bases and the J gene lost 7 bases, with 10 bases spanning the gap. CDR3 residues: CASSLGGLSGYTF. In DNA, the CDR3 is TGTGCCAGCAGCTTGGGAGGGTTGAGTGGCTACACCTTC.

This clonotype came up many times. The chain is built from TRBV28 and TRBJ2-4; D is undetermined. Looked up from germline, CDR1 is MDHEN and CDR2 is SYDVKM. The CDR3 is 13 residues long. V was clipped by 3 bases and J by 6 bases, with 9 bases between them. The CDR3 sequence: CASSFGQANIQYF. In DNA, the CDR3 is TGTGCCAGCAGTTTTGGGCAGGCAAACATTCAGTACTTC. Variable domain in full (rest from reference TRBV28 and TRBJ2-4): DVKVTQSSRYLVKRTGEKVFLECVQDMDHENMFWYRQDPGLGLRLIYFSYDVKMKEKGDIPEGYSVSREKKERFSLILESASTNQTSMYLCASSFGQANIQYFGAGTRLSVL.

This clonotype was counted many times. V is TRBV20-1 and J is TRBJ2-7, with D possibly being TRBD1 or TRBD2 (5 bases each). Germline CDR1 is DFQATT and CDR2 is SNEGSKA (reference sequence). CDR3 length equals 14 residues. Between the trimmed V and J ends, which lost 6 bases and 9 bases, there was a span of 24 bases. This chain's CDR3 is CSAPLSGVRRGQYF. CDR3 DNA sequence: TGCAGTGCCCCCCTGTCCGGGGTGCGAAGGGGGCAGTACTTC.

This clonotype was recorded at least ten times. V gene TRBV2 combines with J gene TRBJ1-5, with D uncertain. Germline V lookup: CDR1 SNHLY, CDR2 FYNNEI. The CDR3 length is 15 residues. Trimming pared 2 bases from V and 2 bases from J, leaving 10 bases between. The CDR3 region is CASSESAVGNQPQHF. CDR3 DNA: TGTGCCAGCAGTGAATCTGCCGTGGGCAATCAGCCCCAGCATTTT.

This clonotype was detected ten times or more. The gene calls are TRBV20-1 and TRBJ2-2; 14 positions agree with TRBD2. The CDR3 contains 17 residues. The germline CDR1 and CDR2 sequences are DFQATT and SNEGSKA (reference sequence). V gave up 6 bases and J gave up 0 bases; unmatched junction bases: 6. The DNA of the CDR3 is TGCAGTGCGGCGGGACTAGCGGGGGTCGCGAACACCGGGGAGCTGTTTTTT. Its translation is CSAAGLAGVANTGELFF.

This clonotype showed up many times. CDR3 sequence: CASSYPDRADEAFF. The CDR3 nucleotides read TGTGCCAGCAGTTACCCGGACAGGGCGGATGAAGCTTTCTTT. This chain links TRBV6-5 with TRBJ1-1, with 8 bases fitting TRBD1. Germline-derived CDR1 and CDR2 are MNHEY and SVGAGI. The V gene end was trimmed by 2 bases and the J gene end by 7 bases; junction bases not matched to a gene: 6. The CDR3 runs to 14 residues.

Many counts were recorded for this clonotype. The rearrangement links TRBV6-1 to TRBJ1-5; TRBD1 matches 8 bases. CDR3 length: 14 amino acids. Germline V gene sequence: CDR1 MNHNS, CDR2 SASEGT. The V gene end was trimmed by 4 bases and the J gene end by 4 bases; junction bases not matched to a gene: 3. CDR3 amino acids: CASSVGTGNQPQHF. For the CDR3, the DNA is TGTGCCAGCAGTGTTGGGACAGGAAATCAGCCCCAGCATTTT.

This clonotype was counted ten times or more. The V and J genes are TRBV25-1 and TRBJ1-2; maybe TRBD1 (5 bases). V dropped 7 bases and J dropped 6 bases, with 18 bases sitting between them. The CDR3 runs to 14 residues. Germline assignment: CDR1 MGHDK and CDR2 SYGVNS. CDR3 protein: CASKAQAGAHGYTF. In nucleotides, the CDR3 is TGTGCCAGCAAAGCGCAGGCTGGGGCTCATGGCTACACCTTC.

This clonotype was recorded at least ten times. DNA of the CDR3: TGTGCCAGCAGTGACCCATTAGCCAAAAACATTCAGTACTTC. Protein: CASSDPLAKNIQYF. The chain combines TRBV2 with TRBJ2-4; D not resolved. The V gene's germline CDR1 is SNHLY and CDR2 FYNNEI. Trimming removed 3 bases at V and 0 bases at J, with 6 bases between. There are 14 residues in the CDR3.

This clonotype was observed many times. The chain employs TRBV2 and TRBJ1-5, with unresolved D. CDR1 SNHLY and CDR2 FYNNEI come from the germline V gene. This CDR3 is built from 15 residues. The V gene lost 4 bases and the J gene lost 7 bases, with 17 bases spanning the gap. The CDR3 DNA is TGTGCCAGCAGTGGGAAGTCCCTCCCCGGGCAGCCCCAGCATTTT. Protein: CASSGKSLPGQPQHF. Using reference TRBV2 and TRBJ1-5 for the parts outside the CDR3, the full variable domain is EPEVTQTPSHQVTQMGQEVILRCVPISNHLYFYWYRQILGQKVEFLVSFYNNEISEKSEIFDDQFSVERPDGSNFTLKIRSTKLEDSAMYFCASSGKSLPGQPQHFGDGTRLSIL.

This clonotype has just a few counts. The chain employs TRBV4-1 and TRBJ2-5; no firm D call. Between the trimmed V and J ends, which lost 1 base and 5 bases, there was a span of 8 bases. From germline, CDR1 is MGHRA and CDR2 YSYEKL. CDR3 length equals 13 residues. The CDR3, as DNA: TGCGCCAGCAGCCAAGGAGTATCGGAGACCCAGTACTTC. Translating gives CASSQGVSETQYF.

The rearrangement joins TRBV24-1 to TRBJ1-1; TRBD1 matches at 10 bases. The CDR3 has 15 amino acids. The germline gives CDR1 KGHDR, CDR2 SFDVKD. V was clipped by 11 bases and J by 1 base; unmatched bases: 9. CDR3 nucleotide sequence: TGTGCCAGCACCTCTCGACAGGGGGCGAACACTGAAGCTTTCTTT. Translated: CASTSRQGANTEAFF.

At least ten counts were recorded for this clonotype. The CDR3 spells CSASKEQGAYTEAFF. CDR3 DNA: TGCAGCGCATCAAAAGAACAGGGGGCCTACACTGAAGCTTTCTTT. V usage is TRBV29-1 and J usage is TRBJ1-1; TRBD1 matches 9 bases. V dropped 7 bases and J dropped 3; count of bases not matched to a gene: 12. The CDR3 is 15 residues long. The germline V gene has CDR1 SQVTM and CDR2 ANQGSEA.

The rearrangement joins TRBV5-1 to TRBJ1-1, with a possible D match to TRBD1 (6 bases). The V gene lost 5 bases and the J gene lost 5 bases, with 16 bases spanning the gap. Germline lookup yields CDR1 SGHRS and CDR2 YFSETQ. This CDR3 region has 14 residues. The CDR3 protein is CASSPGGGYTEAFF. CDR3 coding DNA: TGCGCCAGCAGTCCTGGAGGGGGGTATACTGAAGCTTTCTTT.

This clonotype was counted at least ten times. The genes are TRBV20-1 and TRBJ2-6; no firm D call. The CDR3 totals 14 residues. Looked up from germline, CDR1 is DFQATT and CDR2 is SNEGSKA (reference sequence). V was cut by 0 bases and J by 6 bases, with 9 bases left in between. The DNA for the CDR3 is TGCAGTGCTAGAGACTACGTCGAGGCCAACGTCCTGACTTTC. It specifies CSARDYVEANVLTF.

This clonotype was recorded many times. The V and J genes are TRBV18 and TRBJ1-2; 10 bases fit TRBD1. Germline trimming cut 3 bases from V and 3 bases from J; bases unmatched to any gene: 4. The CDR3 runs to 15 residues. Germline V gene lookup returns CDR1 KGHSH and CDR2 LQKENI. CDR3 sequence (DNA): TGTGCCAGCTCACCTCGGGACAGGGGCTACTATGGCTACACCTTC. The encoded protein is CASSPRDRGYYGYTF.

This clonotype was recorded many times. The junction and the germline gene differ at one end; a read error may be behind it. CDR3 residues: CEHTRATTAYEQYF. The CDR3 region has the DNA TGCGAACATACCCGGGCGACGACCGCCTACGAGCAGTACTTC. The chain has TRBV11-2 and TRBJ2-7; D is unresolved. This CDR3 has 14 amino acids. Per germline, CDR1 SGHAT and CDR2 FQNNGV.

This clonotype was seen repeatedly, ten times or more. The J gene is TRBJ1-5, the V gene TRBV4-1, with D possibly being TRBD1 (5 bases). The CDR3 is 14 amino acids. V was shortened by 2 bases and J by 4 bases, with 9 bases between the two germline ends. Looked up from germline, CDR1 is MGHRA and CDR2 is YSYEKL. In nucleotides, the CDR3 is TGCGCCAGCAGCCAACAGGGACGGAATCAGCCCCAGCATTTT. It yields the protein CASSQQGRNQPQHF.

At least ten counts were recorded for this clonotype. CDR3 sequence reads: CASRDRAYDYSPLHF. The CDR3 DNA is TGTGCCAGCCGCGACAGGGCCTACGACTATTCACCCCTCCACTTT. The chain couples TRBV27 to TRBJ1-6; 7 bases map to TRBD1. This CDR3 has 15 residues. CDR1 MNHEY and CDR2 SMNVEV come from the germline V gene (reference sequence). Trimming at V came to 8 bases and at J to 8 bases, leaving 12 bases not matched to a gene.

This clonotype was detected ten times or more. The chain uses TRBV7-9 and TRBJ2-2; D is ambiguous. Germline V CDR1 and CDR2: SEHNR, FQNEAQ (reference sequence). The CDR3 totals 12 residues. V shed 1 base and J shed 6 bases, with 3 bases lying between them. The CDR3 DNA reads TGTGCCAGCAGCTTAGACGCCGGGGAGCTGTTTTTT. Amino acid sequence: CASSLDAGELFF.

This clonotype was counted only a few times. The J gene is TRBJ1-2, the V gene TRBV2, with D uncertain. V was shortened by 3 bases and J by 4 bases, with 9 bases between the two germline ends. Germline-derived CDR1 and CDR2 are SNHLY and FYNNEI. This CDR3 spans 13 amino acids. The CDR3 DNA follows: TGTGCCAGCAGTGAGGCGAGGAGCTATGGCTACACCTTC. Amino acids: CASSEARSYGYTF.